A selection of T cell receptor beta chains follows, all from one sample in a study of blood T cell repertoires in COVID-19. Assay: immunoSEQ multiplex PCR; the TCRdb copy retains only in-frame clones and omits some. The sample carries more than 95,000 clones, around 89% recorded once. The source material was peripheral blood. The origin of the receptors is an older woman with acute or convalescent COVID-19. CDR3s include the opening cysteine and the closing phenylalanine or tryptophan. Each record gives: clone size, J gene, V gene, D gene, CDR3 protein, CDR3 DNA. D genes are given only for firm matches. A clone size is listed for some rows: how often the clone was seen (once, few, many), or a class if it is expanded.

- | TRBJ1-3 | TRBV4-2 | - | CASSLDTTSGNTIYF | TGTGCCAGCAGCCTGGACACTACCTCTGGAAACACCATATATTTT
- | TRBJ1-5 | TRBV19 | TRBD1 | CASSQRDSSTLRAQHF | TGTGCCAGTAGCCAGAGGGACAGCTCTACTTTGAGGGCCCAGCATTTT
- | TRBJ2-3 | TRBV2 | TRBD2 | CASSLGTSDTDTQYF | TGTGCCAGCAGTCTAGGGACTAGCGATACAGATACGCAGTATTTT
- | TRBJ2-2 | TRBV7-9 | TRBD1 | CASSLDRGSAGELFF | TGTGCCAGCAGCTTGGACAGGGGATCTGCCGGGGAGCTGTTTTTT
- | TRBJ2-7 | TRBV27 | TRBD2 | CASRRLAGKYEQYF | TGTGCCAGCAGACGACTAGCGGGGAAATACGAGCAGTACTTC
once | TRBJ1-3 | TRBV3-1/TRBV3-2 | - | CASSQDNWGVSGNTIYF | TGTGCCAGCAGCCAAGATAATTGGGGGGTATCTGGAAACACCATATATTTT
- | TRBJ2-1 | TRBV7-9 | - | CASSEGVVSYNEQFF | TGTGCCAGCAGCGAAGGGGTCGTGTCCTACAATGAGCAGTTCTTC
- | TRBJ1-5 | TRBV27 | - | CASSPDDSYSNQPQHF | TGTGCCAGCAGTCCCGACGACAGCTATAGCAATCAGCCCCAGCATTTT
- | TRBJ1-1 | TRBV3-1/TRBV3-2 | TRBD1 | CASSPLTGRITEAFF | TGTGCCAGCAGCCCTCTGACAGGGAGGATCACTGAAGCTTTCTTT
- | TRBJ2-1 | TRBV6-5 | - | CASSGQGAAVNEQFF | TGTGCCAGCAGCGGACAAGGGGCGGCTGTAAATGAGCAGTTCTTC
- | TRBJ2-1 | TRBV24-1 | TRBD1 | CATSDFNRGPWNEQFF | TGTGCCACCAGTGATTTCAACAGGGGACCCTGGAATGAGCAGTTCTTC
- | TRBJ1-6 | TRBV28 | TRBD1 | CASNPGQGYSPLHF | TGTGCCAGCAACCCGGGACAGGGGTACTCACCCCTCCACTTT
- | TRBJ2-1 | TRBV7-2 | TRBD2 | CASSLGGLAGKINEQFF | TGTGCCAGCAGCTTGGGTGGACTAGCGGGAAAAATCAATGAGCAGTTCTTC
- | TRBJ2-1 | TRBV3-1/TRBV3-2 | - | CASSLSRPNWNEQFF | TGTGCCAGCTCGCTTTCTCGCCCCAACTGGAATGAGCAGTTCTTC
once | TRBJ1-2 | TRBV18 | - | CASSPGTAGGYGYTF | TGTGCCAGCTCACCCGGGACCGCGGGGGGCTATGGCTACACCTTC
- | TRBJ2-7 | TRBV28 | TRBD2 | CASNPSGGLAGFEQYF | TGTGCCAGCAATCCCTCCGGCGGTCTAGCGGGCTTCGAGCAGTACTTC
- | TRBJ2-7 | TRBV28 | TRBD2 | CASSYLSGRFYYEQYF | TGTGCCAGCAGTTACCTTAGCGGGAGGTTTTACTACGAGCAGTACTTC
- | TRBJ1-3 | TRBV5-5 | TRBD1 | CASSIGQGKVRTIYF | TGTGCCAGCAGCATTGGACAGGGGAAGGTTAGAACCATATATTTT
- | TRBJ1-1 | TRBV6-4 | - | CASSRTASGTEAFF | TGTGCCAGCAGTAGGACAGCCTCAGGGACTGAAGCTTTCTTT
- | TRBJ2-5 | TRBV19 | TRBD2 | CASGGSGTETQYF | TGTGCCAGTGGGGGGAGCGGGACGGAGACCCAGTACTTC
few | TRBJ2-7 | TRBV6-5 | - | CASSSPTRRSYEQYF | TGTGCCAGCAGTTCTCCGACTAGGCGGAGCTACGAGCAGTACTTC
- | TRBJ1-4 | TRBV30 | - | CAWKGFGEATNEKLFF | TGTGCCTGGAAGGGCTTTGGGGAGGCAACTAATGAAAAACTGTTTTTT
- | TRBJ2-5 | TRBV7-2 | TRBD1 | CASSFPGQGKETQYF | TGTGCCAGCAGCTTTCCGGGACAGGGGAAAGAGACCCAGTACTTC
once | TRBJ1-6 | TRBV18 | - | CASSPTTVDNSPLHF | TGTGCCAGCTCACCGACGACAGTCGATAATTCACCCCTCCACTTT
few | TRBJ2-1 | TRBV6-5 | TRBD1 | CASSYSVTGAYNEQFF | TGTGCCAGCAGTTACTCGGTGACAGGGGCTTACAATGAGCAGTTCTTC
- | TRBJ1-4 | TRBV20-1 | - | CSASDPRDTDEKLFF | TGCAGTGCTAGTGACCCCCGGGACACGGATGAAAAACTGTTTTTT
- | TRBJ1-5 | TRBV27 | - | CASSLRLSNQPQHF | TGTGCCAGCAGTTTGAGGTTAAGCAATCAGCCCCAGCATTTT
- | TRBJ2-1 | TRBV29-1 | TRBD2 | CSVGLAGGPQGEQFF | TGCAGCGTTGGACTAGCGGGAGGCCCTCAGGGTGAGCAGTTCTTC
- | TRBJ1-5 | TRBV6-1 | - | CASSERGSQGQPQHF | TGTGCCAGCAGTGAAAGGGGTTCCCAGGGGCAGCCCCAGCATTTT
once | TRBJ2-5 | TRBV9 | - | CASSTGQIQETQYF | TGTGCCAGCAGCACTGGACAGATACAAGAGACCCAGTACTTC
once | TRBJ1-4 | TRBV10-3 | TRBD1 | CAISEGQGLEKLFF | TGTGCCATCAGTGAGGGACAGGGTTTGGAAAAACTGTTTTTT
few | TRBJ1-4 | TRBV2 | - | CASQRVATNEKLFF | TGTGCCAGTCAAAGAGTTGCAACTAATGAAAAACTGTTTTTT
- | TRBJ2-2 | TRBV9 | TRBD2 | CASSSGVAGTGELFF | TGTGCCAGCAGCTCGGGGGTAGCGGGAACCGGGGAGCTGTTTTTT
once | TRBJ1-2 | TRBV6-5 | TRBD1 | CASSYSGGRVGYTF | TGTGCCAGCAGTTACTCAGGGGGCAGGGTGGGCTACACCTTC
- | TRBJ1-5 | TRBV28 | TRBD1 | CASSRRTGGHQPQHF | TGTGCCAGCTCTCGACGAACAGGGGGCCATCAGCCCCAGCATTTT
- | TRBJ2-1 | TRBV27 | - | CASKGVGHNEQFF | TGTGCCAGCAAGGGAGTAGGGCACAATGAGCAGTTCTTC
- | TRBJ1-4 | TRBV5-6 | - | CASNWRGEKLFF | TGTGCCAGCAATTGGCGAGGGGAAAAACTGTTTTTT
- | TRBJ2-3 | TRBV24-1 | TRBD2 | CATSDPGLAGDTQYF | TGTGCCACCAGTGATCCGGGACTAGCGGGAGATACGCAGTATTTT
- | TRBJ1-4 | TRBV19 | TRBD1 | CASSAGQVTNEKLFF | TGTGCCAGTAGTGCAGGACAGGTTACTAATGAAAAACTGTTTTTT
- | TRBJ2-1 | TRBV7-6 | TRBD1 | CASRRNRDRLGNNEQFF | TGTGCCAGCAGAAGGAACCGGGACAGGCTAGGGAACAATGAGCAGTTCTTC
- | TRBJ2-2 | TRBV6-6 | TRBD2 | CASSLRLAGSSSTGELFF | TGTGCCAGCAGTCTGCGACTAGCGGGATCATCATCCACCGGGGAGCTGTTTTTT
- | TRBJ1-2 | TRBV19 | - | CASSPGGTSAIYGYTF | TGTGCCAGTAGTCCCGGCGGGACGTCAGCAATCTATGGCTACACCTTC
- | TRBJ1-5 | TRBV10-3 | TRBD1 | CAAGRGQISNQPQHF | TGTGCCGCCGGGCGGGGACAGATTAGCAATCAGCCCCAGCATTTT
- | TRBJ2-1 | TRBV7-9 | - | CASSFRPGNEQFF | TGTGCCAGCAGCTTCCGACCGGGCAATGAGCAGTTCTTC
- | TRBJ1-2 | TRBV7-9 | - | CASSGEGVTYGYTF | TGTGCCAGCAGCGGGGAAGGGGTTACCTATGGCTACACCTTC
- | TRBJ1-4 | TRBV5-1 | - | CASSLAQGVLSEKLFF | TGCGCCAGCAGCTTGGCCCAGGGTGTTCTAAGCGAAAAACTGTTTTTT
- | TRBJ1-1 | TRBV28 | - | CASRTGTRLTEAFF | TGTGCCAGCAGGACCGGGACACGCTTAACTGAAGCTTTCTTT
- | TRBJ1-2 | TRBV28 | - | CASSSPRVHLNYGYTF | TGTGCCAGCAGTTCCCCCCGAGTGCACCTTAACTATGGCTACACCTTC
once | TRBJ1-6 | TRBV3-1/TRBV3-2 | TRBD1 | CASSTWTGRDSPLHF | TGTGCCAGCAGCACTTGGACAGGGAGAGATTCACCCCTCCACTTT
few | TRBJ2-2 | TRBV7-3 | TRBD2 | CASSSESSSGRGIGGELFF | TGTGCCAGCAGCTCCGAGAGTTCGAGCGGGAGGGGTATTGGCGGGGAGCTGTTTTTT